Below, one T cell receptor (beta chain) is given with its context. As yet, its antigen is unknown. The source of the sample is a study of CD8+CD57+ T cells in acquired aplastic anemia. The overall study: The average for DNA from sorted CD4+ and CD8+ cells was roughly 3 ug.

Regarding the study as a whole: Some 30 shared CD8+ CDR3s appeared highly expressed within patients' immunodominant clones.

The template used for profiling TCR beta VDJ and CDR3 was genomic DNA. TCRdb re-called the reads with MiXCR, one entry per CDR3 protein. The data contain 75,000 to 80,000 distinct CDR3 sequences, just over 70% of them singletons. Flow cytometry had shown expanded CD8+CD57+ cells in the patients chosen for sequencing. V shed 2 bases and J shed 0 bases, with 6 bases lying between them. The length of the CDR3 is 14 residues. The germline CDR1 and CDR2 sequences are SGHTA and FQGNSA. The V call is TRBV7-2, the J call TRBJ2-3; the D is unclear. The sample taken for sequencing was sorted CD4+, CD8+, or CD8+CD57+ T cells (not recorded which) from PBMCs. The sequence was collected from a human donor with aplastic anemia. CDR3 DNA sequence: TGTGCCAGCAGCTTACTCGGAAGCACAGATACGCAGTATTTT. Translated, it gives CASSLLGSTDTQYF.